These 7 T cell receptor beta chains were sequenced from one sample in a study of cytomegalovirus exposure and HLA in healthy donors. PCR amplification relied on 60 Vbeta primers (plus 13 Jbeta primers). The data were produced by immunoSEQ multiplex PCR, yet TCRdb's version contains in-frame clones alone and is incomplete. The repertoire holds about 180,000 clones, 70% to 80% seen once, with under 2% in the top ten. The source material was PBMCs. The source is a man aged 18 to 30 in good health and CMV-seronegative.

This chain links TRBV5-5 with TRBJ1-1, with TRBD1 as a possible D gene (6 bases). Germline V gene sequence: CDR1 SGHKS, CDR2 YYEKEE (reference sequence). V lost 2 bases, J lost 3 bases, and 8 bases lay in between. This CDR3 comprises 13 residues. CDR3 DNA: TGTGCCAGCAGCTTACAGGGAGACACTGAAGCTTTCTTT. Translated: CASSLQGDTEAFF.

The chain couples TRBV5-1 to TRBJ1-5; maybe TRBD1 (6 bases). The CDR3 consists of 14 residues. Trimming left V 4 bases short and J 2 bases short, with 10 bases between. The germline gives CDR1 SGHRS, CDR2 YFSETQ. CDR3 amino acids: CASSEGGGNQPQHF. The CDR3 nucleotides read TGCGCCAGCAGCGAAGGGGGTGGCAATCAGCCCCAGCATTTT.

The CDR3 DNA follows: TGTGCCAGCAGTGTAAGGGACAGGGGGAACTATGGCTACACCTTC. Protein sequence: CASSVRDRGNYGYTF. The chain has TRBV6-1 and TRBJ1-2; TRBD1 matches 11 bases. CDR1 is MNHNS, CDR2 SASEGT, per germline. With V trimmed by 4 bases and J by 2 bases, 3 bases remained unmatched. CDR3 size: 15 residues.

Comments on this clone: At one of its ends the junction is not consistent with the germline gene, which may arise from a read error. The chain uses TRBV7-7 and TRBJ2-7; TRBD2 aligns across 12 bases. CDR1 and CDR2 (germline): SSHAT, FNYEAQ (reference sequence). The CDR3 extends over 14 amino acids. The CDR3: CASSPGLAGTEQYF. CDR3 coding DNA: TGTGCTAGCAGCCCCGGACTAGCGGGAACCGAGCAGTACTTC. The whole variable domain, remainder taken from reference TRBV7-7 and TRBJ2-7, is GAGVSQSPRYKVTKRGQDVTLRCDPISSHATLYWYQQALGQGPEFLTYFNYEAQPDKSGLPSDRFSAERPEGSISTLTIQRTEQRDSAMYRCASSPGLAGTEQYFGPGTRLTVT.

The CDR3 protein is CASSPGQASRGTEAFF. The CDR3 DNA is TGTGCCAGTAGCCCCGGACAGGCTAGTCGAGGGACTGAAGCTTTCTTT. This chain joins TRBV19 and TRBJ1-1; 7 bases map to TRBD1. Germline loops: CDR1 LNHDA, CDR2 SQIVND (reference sequence). CDR3 length: 16 amino acids. The V and J ends lost 6 bases and 5 bases, in that order; junction bases with no gene match: 15.

V and J are TRBV29-1 and TRBJ2-1; the match to TRBD1 covers 7 bases. Trimming at V came to 4 bases and at J to 4 bases, leaving 7 bases not matched to a gene. CDR1 is SQVTM, CDR2 ANQGSEA, per germline. The CDR3 totals 14 residues. The DNA of the CDR3 is TGCAGCGTTGTTCCACAGGGGATTTACAATGAGCAGTTCTTC. It translates to CSVVPQGIYNEQFF.

In this sample, this clone turned up a few times. The chain links TRBV6-1 to TRBJ2-7; D possibly corresponds to TRBD2 (5 bases). With 6 bases removed from V and 7 bases from J, the gap between germline ends came to 13 bases. CDR1 is MNHNS and CDR2 is SASEGT in the germline V gene. The CDR3 is 12 residues long. CDR3 nucleotide sequence: TGTGCCAGCAGCGACTACCAGCGAGAGCAGTACTTC. Translated, it gives CASSDYQREQYF.